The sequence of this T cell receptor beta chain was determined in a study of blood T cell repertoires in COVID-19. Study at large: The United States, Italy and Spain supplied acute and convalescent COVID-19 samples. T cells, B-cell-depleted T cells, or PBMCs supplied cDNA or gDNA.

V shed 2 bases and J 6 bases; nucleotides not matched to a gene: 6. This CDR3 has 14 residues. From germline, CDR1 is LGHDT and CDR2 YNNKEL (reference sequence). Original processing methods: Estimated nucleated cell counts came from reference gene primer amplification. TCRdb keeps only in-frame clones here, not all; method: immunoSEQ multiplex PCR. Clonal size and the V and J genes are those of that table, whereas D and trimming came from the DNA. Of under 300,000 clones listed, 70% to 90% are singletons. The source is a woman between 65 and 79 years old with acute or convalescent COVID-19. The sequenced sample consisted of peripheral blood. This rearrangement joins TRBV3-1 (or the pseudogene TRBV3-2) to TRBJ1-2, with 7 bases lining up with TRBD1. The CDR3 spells CASSQRDRAHGYTF. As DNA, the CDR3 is TGTGCCAGCAGCCAAAGAGACAGGGCCCATGGCTACACCTTC.